The 16 T cell receptor beta chains reported below all come from one sample, sequenced in a study of blood T cell repertoires in COVID-19. Assay: immunoSEQ multiplex PCR; the TCRdb copy retains only in-frame clones and omits some. The sample holds about 150,000 clones, just under 85% seen once. The material sequenced was peripheral blood. These receptors were collected from a woman aged 55-70 years with acute or convalescent COVID-19.

Details on this clone: This same CDR3 is encoded by further DNA sequences in the sample. The CDR3 loop reads CASSFGQGREKLFF. The CDR3 region has the DNA TGTGCCAGCAGTTTTGGACAGGGGAGGGAAAAACTGTTTTTT. The J gene is TRBJ1-4, the V gene TRBV28, with 9 bases identical to TRBD1. The CDR3 sequence is 14 residues long. Germline CDR1 and CDR2: MDHEN and SYDVKM. V trimming: 3 bases; J trimming: 8 bases; junction bases outside the gene matches: 4. The full variable domain, in which reference TRBV28 and TRBJ1-4 provide the parts outside the CDR3, is DVKVTQSSRYLVKRTGEKVFLECVQDMDHENMFWYRQDPGLGLRLIYFSYDVKMKEKGDIPEGYSVSREKKERFSLILESASTNQTSMYLCASSFGQGREKLFFGSGTQLSVL.

This clone was observed a handful of times. The V and J genes are TRBV4-2 and TRBJ2-7, with 9 bases matching TRBD2. CDR3 size: 20 residues. CDR1 is LGHNA, CDR2 YNFKEQ, per germline. The ends lost 0 bases at V and 0 bases at J; junction bases unmatched: 15. The CDR3 is CASSQELPWAGGTSSYEQYF. CDR3 DNA sequence: TGTGCCAGCAGCCAAGAGCTCCCTTGGGCGGGGGGGACCTCCTCCTACGAGCAGTACTTC.

This chain connects TRBV13 to TRBJ1-1, with 7 bases that match TRBD1. The CDR3 runs 15 residues. V shed 5 bases and J 1 base; nucleotides not matched to a gene: 7. CDR1 and CDR2 (germline): PRHDT, FYEKMQ (reference sequence). The CDR3 here is CASSTRQGGNTEAFF. The CDR3 DNA is TGTGCCAGCAGCACTCGACAGGGAGGGAACACTGAAGCTTTCTTT.

The chain joins TRBV20-1 to TRBJ1-2; D might be TRBD1 (5 bases). This CDR3 comprises 14 residues. The germline gives CDR1 DFQATT, CDR2 SNEGSKA (reference sequence). V lost 3 bases, J lost 4 bases, and 15 bases lay in between. CDR3 coding DNA: TGCAGTGCTAGTCCCGGGCCAAGGGGCTATGGCTACACCTTC. The encoded protein is CSASPGPRGYGYTF.

V is TRBV6-4 and J is TRBJ2-3; 9 bases fit TRBD2. J gave up 1 base and V 0 bases, and 2 bases lay outside the gene matches. This CDR3 comprises 16 residues. Per the germline V gene, CDR1 is MRHNA and CDR2 is SNTAGT. DNA for the CDR3: TGTGCCAGCAGTGACTCGCCTAGCGGGGGCACAGATACGCAGTATTTT. Its translation is CASSDSPSGGTDTQYF.

The chain employs TRBV3-1 (or the pseudogene TRBV3-2) and TRBJ1-1; a possible D gene is TRBD1 (6 bases). Germline V gene sequence: CDR1 LGHDT, CDR2 YNNKEL (reference sequence). Between the trimmed V and J ends, which lost 5 bases and 3 bases, there was a span of 13 bases. The CDR3 contains 14 residues. CDR3 sequence (DNA): TGTGCCAGCAGCAAGGGGGTTGGGGACACTGAAGCTTTCTTT. Protein product: CASSKGVGDTEAFF.

This chain joins TRBV27 and TRBJ1-2; 8 bases agree with TRBD1. Looked up from germline, CDR1 is MNHEY and CDR2 is SMNVEV (reference sequence). Trimming cost V 8 bases and J 2 bases; bases outside gene matches: 10. There are 15 residues in the CDR3. CDR3 residues: CASGLGDRRNYGYTF. The CDR3, as DNA: TGTGCCAGCGGGTTAGGGGACAGGAGAAACTATGGCTACACCTTC.

This chain uses TRBV10-3 with TRBJ1-5; D unresolved. This CDR3 comprises 12 residues. Between the trimmed V and J ends, which lost 8 bases and 4 bases, there was a span of 9 bases. Germline CDR1 ENHRY, CDR2 SYGVKD. In nucleotides, the CDR3 is TGTGCCATCGGGCAGAAAAATCAGCCCCAGCATTTT. Translated, it gives CAIGQKNQPQHF.

The chain recombines TRBV16 with TRBJ1-5; D is unclear. V was cut by 1 base and J by 4 bases, with 8 bases left in between. CDR1 is KGHSY and CDR2 is FQNENV in the germline V gene. The CDR3 is 14 residues long. CDR3 in DNA: TGTGCCAGCAGCCAATTTTCGGGGAATCAGCCCCAGCATTTT. It is translated as CASSQFSGNQPQHF.

This clone turned up a few times. DNA of the CDR3: TGTGCCAGCAGTTACAGGGGACTAGCGGTGTATACGCAGTATTTT. It yields the protein CASSYRGLAVYTQYF. The V and J genes are TRBV6-2 or TRBV6-3 and TRBJ2-3; 11 bases fit TRBD2. The trim removed 2 bases at V and 7 bases at J, leaving 5 bases unmatched. CDR1 is MNHEY, CDR2 SVGEGT, per germline. CDR3 length equals 15 residues.

V gene TRBV28 combines with J gene TRBJ1-2; 9 bases are shared with TRBD1. Trimming removed 6 bases from V and 2 bases from J; junction bases left unmatched: 7. The CDR3 is made up of 15 amino acids. Germline assignment: CDR1 MDHEN and CDR2 SYDVKM. This CDR3 is CASSQTGGWNYGYTF. CDR3 nucleotides: TGTGCCAGCAGCCAGACAGGGGGGTGGAACTATGGCTACACCTTC.

The J gene is TRBJ1-3, the V gene TRBV10-3, with D possibly matching TRBD1 (6 bases). V was shortened by 11 bases and J by 0 bases, with 23 bases between the two germline ends. Germline CDR1 reads ENHRY; CDR2 reads SYGVKD. The CDR3 is made up of 17 amino acids. The CDR3 spells CAVKAGAGAISGNTIYF. In DNA form, the CDR3 reads TGTGCCGTCAAAGCGGGGGCAGGGGCCATCTCTGGAAACACCATATATTTT.

This chain links TRBV7-3 with TRBJ1-2, with D possibly being TRBD1 (6 bases). The germline V gene encodes CDR1 SGHTA and CDR2 FQGTGA. The CDR3 is 16 amino acids. V gave up 1 base and J gave up 7 bases, with 19 bases separating them. This chain's CDR3 is CASSLKYPGDSGGYTF. The CDR3 DNA follows: TGTGCCAGCAGCTTAAAATACCCAGGGGATAGTGGTGGCTACACCTTC.

In its sample, this clone was seen a few times. This sequence joins TRBV7-6 and TRBJ1-3, with D perhaps matching TRBD1 (5 bases). The V end was cut by 2 bases, the J end by 0 bases, with 11 bases between. Germline CDR1 is SGHVS and CDR2 is FNYEAQ. This CDR3 has 16 amino acids. The CDR3 sequence is CASSLYPGLSGNTIYF. The CDR3 bases are TGTGCCAGCAGCTTATATCCGGGACTCTCTGGAAACACCATATATTTT.

As for this clone: The identical CDR3 is also encoded by other nucleotide sequences in the sample. J is TRBJ1-2 and V is TRBV18; 8 nucleotides line up with TRBD1. The CDR3 sequence is 13 residues long. J gave up 3 bases and V 5 bases, and 2 bases lay outside the gene matches. Looked up from germline, CDR1 is KGHSH and CDR2 is LQKENI. CDR3 sequence (DNA): TGTGCCAGCTCATCGGACAGGGACTATGGCTACACCTTC. Amino acid sequence: CASSSDRDYGYTF.

This clone was counted a few times. This chain connects TRBV18 to TRBJ1-5; 8 nucleotides match TRBD1. Germline values: CDR1 KGHSH, CDR2 LQKENI. This CDR3 has 16 amino acids. V trimming: 3 bases; J trimming: 4 bases; junction bases outside the gene matches: 8. CDR3 in DNA: TGTGCCAGCTCACCTTCCTCCACAGGGGGAAATCAGCCCCAGCATTTT. This codes for CASSPSSTGGNQPQHF.